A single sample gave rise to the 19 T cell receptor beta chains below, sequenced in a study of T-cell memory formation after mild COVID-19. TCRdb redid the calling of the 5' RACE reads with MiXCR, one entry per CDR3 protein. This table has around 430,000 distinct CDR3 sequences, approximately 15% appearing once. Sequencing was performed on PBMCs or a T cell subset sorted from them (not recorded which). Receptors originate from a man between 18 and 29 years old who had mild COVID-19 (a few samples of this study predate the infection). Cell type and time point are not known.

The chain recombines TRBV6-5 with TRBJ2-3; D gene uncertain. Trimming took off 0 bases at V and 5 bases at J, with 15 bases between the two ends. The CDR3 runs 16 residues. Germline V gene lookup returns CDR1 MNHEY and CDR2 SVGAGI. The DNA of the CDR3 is TGTGCCAGCAGTTACTCGGTATTAGGGTTGGAAGATACGCAGTATTTT. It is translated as CASSYSVLGLEDTQYF.

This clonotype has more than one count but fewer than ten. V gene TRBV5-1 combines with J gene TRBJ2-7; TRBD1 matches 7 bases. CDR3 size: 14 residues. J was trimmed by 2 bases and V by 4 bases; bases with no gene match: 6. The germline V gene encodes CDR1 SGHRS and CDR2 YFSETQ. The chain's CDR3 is CASSLPGTAYEQYF. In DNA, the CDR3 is TGCGCCAGCAGCCTCCCCGGGACAGCCTACGAGCAGTACTTC.

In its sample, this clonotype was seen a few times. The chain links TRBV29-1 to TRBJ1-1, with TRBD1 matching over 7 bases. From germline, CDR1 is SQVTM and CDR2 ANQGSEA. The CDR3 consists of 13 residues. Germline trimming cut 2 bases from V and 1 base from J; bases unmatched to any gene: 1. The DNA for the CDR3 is TGCAGCGTTGAAAGGGACAGGAACACTGAAGCTTTCTTT. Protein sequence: CSVERDRNTEAFF.

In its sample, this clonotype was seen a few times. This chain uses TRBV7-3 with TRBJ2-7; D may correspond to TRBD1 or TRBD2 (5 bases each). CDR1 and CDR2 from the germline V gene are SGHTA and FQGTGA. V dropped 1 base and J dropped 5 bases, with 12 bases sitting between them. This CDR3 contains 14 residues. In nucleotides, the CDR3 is TGTGCCAGCAGCTTAAGGGGCGGACTCCACGAGCAGTACTTC. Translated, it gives CASSLRGGLHEQYF.

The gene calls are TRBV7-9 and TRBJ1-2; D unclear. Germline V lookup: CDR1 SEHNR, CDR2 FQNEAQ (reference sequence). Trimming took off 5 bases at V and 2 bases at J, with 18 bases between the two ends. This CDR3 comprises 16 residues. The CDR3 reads CASSRLSHGENYGYTF. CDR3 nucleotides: TGTGCCAGCAGCCGTCTTTCCCACGGGGAAAACTATGGCTACACCTTC.

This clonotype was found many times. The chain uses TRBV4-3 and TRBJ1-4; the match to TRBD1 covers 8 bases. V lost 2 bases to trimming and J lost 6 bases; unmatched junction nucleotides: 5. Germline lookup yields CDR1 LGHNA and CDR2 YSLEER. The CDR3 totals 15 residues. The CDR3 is CASSQRGTGDEKLFF. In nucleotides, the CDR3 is TGCGCCAGCAGCCAACGCGGGACAGGTGATGAAAAACTGTTTTTT.

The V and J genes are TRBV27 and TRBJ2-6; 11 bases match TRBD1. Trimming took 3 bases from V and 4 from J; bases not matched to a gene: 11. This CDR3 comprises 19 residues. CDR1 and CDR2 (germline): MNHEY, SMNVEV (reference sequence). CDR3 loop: CASSFELRDRGEGANVLTF. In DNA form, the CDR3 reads TGTGCCAGCAGTTTTGAATTGCGGGACAGGGGGGAAGGGGCCAACGTCCTGACTTTC.

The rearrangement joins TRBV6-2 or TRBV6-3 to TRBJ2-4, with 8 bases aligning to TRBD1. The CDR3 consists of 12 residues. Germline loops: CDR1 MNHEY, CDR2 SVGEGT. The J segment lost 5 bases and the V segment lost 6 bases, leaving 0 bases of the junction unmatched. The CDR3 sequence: CASRQGENIQYF. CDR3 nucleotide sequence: TGTGCCAGCAGACAGGGGGAAAACATTCAGTACTTC.

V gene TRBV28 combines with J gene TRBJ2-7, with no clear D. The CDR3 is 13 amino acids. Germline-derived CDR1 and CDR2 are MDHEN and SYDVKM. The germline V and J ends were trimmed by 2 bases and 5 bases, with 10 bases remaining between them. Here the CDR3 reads CASSLSQNNEQYV. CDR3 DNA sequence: TGTGCCAGCAGTTTAAGTCAGAACAACGAGCAGTACGTC.

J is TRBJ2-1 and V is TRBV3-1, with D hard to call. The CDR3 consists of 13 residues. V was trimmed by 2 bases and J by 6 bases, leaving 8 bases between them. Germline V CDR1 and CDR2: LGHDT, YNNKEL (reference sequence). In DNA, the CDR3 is TGTGCCAGCAGCCAACAGACTCCCAATGAGCAGTTCTTC. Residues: CASSQQTPNEQFF.

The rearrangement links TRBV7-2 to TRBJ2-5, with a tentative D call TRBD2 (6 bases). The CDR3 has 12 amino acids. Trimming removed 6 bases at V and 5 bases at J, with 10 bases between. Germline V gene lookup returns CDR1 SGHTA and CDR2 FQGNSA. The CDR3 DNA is TGTGCCAGCAGGCGGGATGGGGAGACCCAGTACTTC. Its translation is CASRRDGETQYF.

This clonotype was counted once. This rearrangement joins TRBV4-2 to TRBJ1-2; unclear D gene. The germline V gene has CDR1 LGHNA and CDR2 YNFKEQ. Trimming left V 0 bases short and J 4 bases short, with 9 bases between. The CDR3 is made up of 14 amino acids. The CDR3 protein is CASSQELGSYGYTF. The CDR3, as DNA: TGTGCCAGCAGCCAAGAACTGGGCAGCTATGGCTACACCTTC.

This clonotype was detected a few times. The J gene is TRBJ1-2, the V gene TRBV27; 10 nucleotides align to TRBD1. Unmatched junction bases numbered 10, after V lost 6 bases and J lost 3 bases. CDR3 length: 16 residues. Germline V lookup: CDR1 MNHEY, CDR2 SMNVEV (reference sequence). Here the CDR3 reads CASRRTGTGVDYGYTF. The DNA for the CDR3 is TGTGCCAGCAGACGTACCGGGACAGGGGTTGACTATGGCTACACCTTC.

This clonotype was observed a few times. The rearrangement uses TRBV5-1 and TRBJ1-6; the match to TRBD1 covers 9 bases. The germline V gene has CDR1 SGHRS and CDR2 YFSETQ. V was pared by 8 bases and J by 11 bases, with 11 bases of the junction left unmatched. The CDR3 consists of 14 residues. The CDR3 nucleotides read TGCGCCAGTTCCCTCCGGGACAGGGAACCACCCCTCCACTTT. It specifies CASSLRDREPPLHF.

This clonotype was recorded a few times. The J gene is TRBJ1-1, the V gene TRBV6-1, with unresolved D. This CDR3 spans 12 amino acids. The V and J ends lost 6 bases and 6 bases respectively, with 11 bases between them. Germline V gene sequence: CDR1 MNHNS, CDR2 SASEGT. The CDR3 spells CASSPWTSEAFF. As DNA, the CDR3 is TGTGCCAGCAGCCCTTGGACTTCTGAAGCTTTCTTT.

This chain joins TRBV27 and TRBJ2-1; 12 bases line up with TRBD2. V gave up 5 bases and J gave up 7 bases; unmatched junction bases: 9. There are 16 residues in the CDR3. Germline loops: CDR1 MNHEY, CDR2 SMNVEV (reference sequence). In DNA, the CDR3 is TGTGCCAGCAGTGTCTGGACTAGCGGGGTCCCTAATGAGCAGTTCTTC. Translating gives CASSVWTSGVPNEQFF.

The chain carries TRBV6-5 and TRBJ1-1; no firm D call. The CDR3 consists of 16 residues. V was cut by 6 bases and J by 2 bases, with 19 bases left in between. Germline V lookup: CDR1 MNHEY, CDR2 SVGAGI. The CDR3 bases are TGTGCCAGCAGAGTACTCTCAGGACGGACCAACACTGAAGCTTTCTTT. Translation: CASRVLSGRTNTEAFF.

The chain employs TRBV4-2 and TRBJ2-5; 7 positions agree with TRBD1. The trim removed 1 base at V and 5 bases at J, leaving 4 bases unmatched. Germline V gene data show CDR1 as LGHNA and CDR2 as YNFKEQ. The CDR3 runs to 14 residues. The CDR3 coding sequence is TGTGCCAGCAGCCAAGTTGGACAGGAGGAGACCCAGTACTTC. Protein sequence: CASSQVGQEETQYF.

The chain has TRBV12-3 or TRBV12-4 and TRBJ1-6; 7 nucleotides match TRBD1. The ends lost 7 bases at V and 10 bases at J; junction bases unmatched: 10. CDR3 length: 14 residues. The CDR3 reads CASTQTGYGSPLHF. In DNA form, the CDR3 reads TGTGCCAGCACCCAGACAGGGTATGGATCACCCCTCCACTTT.